The sequence of this T cell receptor (beta chain) was determined in a study of PD-1 blockade in classical Hodgkin lymphoma. Time point: cycle 4 day 1 (C4D1), after 5 to 7 weeks of nivolumab. No patient escaped relapse after autologous stem cell transplantation, and brentuximab vedotin exposure varied. With magnetic negative selection, CD4+ T cells were purified from PBMCs that had been thawed. The patients, who had relapsed/refractory classical Hodgkin lymphoma, achieved best responses of complete response, partial response or progressive disease. The data were produced by immunoSEQ multiplex PCR, yet TCRdb's version contains in-frame clones alone and is incomplete. The table includes roughly 18,000 clones, more than 65% detected once. Trimming shortened V by 0 bases and J by 1 base, and 3 bases separated the two germline ends. Germline values: CDR1 SEHNR, CDR2 FQNEAQ (reference sequence). The CDR3 covers 13 residues.

This TCR came from a human donor with classical Hodgkin lymphoma. This sequence joins TRBV7-9 and TRBJ1-1; no definite D call. This material consisted of CD4+ T cells from blood, taken before the fourth cycle of nivolumab. CDR3 in DNA: TGTGCCAGCAGCTTAGCTAGGAACACTGAAGCTTTCTTT. This translates into CASSLARNTEAFF.